The 9 T cell receptor beta chains reported below all come from one sample, sequenced in a study of shared clonotypes between healthy human individuals. Naive CD8 cells, CD45RO-negative and positively selected for CCR7, excluded terminally differentiated effector memory CD45RA+ cells. Data came from immunoSEQ multiplex PCR; TCRdb stores just in-frame clones and leaves some out. The table includes 1.5 million to 2.5 million clones, about 95% detected once. Sequenced sample: naive CD8+ T cells sorted from blood. Source of these receptors: a man younger than 35 in good health.

The V and J genes are TRBV9 and TRBJ2-3; unclear D gene. Germline values: CDR1 SGDLS, CDR2 YYNGEE. Trimming took off 0 bases at V and 7 bases at J, with 3 bases between the two ends. This CDR3 contains 11 residues. CDR3 residues: CASSVENTQYF. For the CDR3, the DNA is TGTGCCAGCAGCGTAGAAAATACGCAGTATTTT. Supplemented by reference TRBV9 and TRBJ2-3, the full variable domain reads DSGVTQTPKHLITATGQRVTLRCSPRSGDLSVYWYQQSLDQGLQFLIQYYNGEERAKGNILERFSAQQFPDLHSELNLSSLELGDSALYFCASSVENTQYFGPGTRLTVL.

The chain uses TRBV10-1 and TRBJ2-7, with TRBD1 identical over 10 bases. The CDR3 has 16 residues. Germline CDR1 WNHNN, CDR2 SYGVQD (reference sequence). With V trimmed by 2 bases and J by 2 bases, 6 bases remained unmatched. CDR3: CASSETFGTGAYEQYF. The CDR3 bases are TGCGCCAGCAGTGAGACCTTCGGGACAGGGGCCTACGAGCAGTACTTC.

The chain couples TRBV2 to TRBJ2-5, with 11 bases matching TRBD1. Germline lookup yields CDR1 SNHLY and CDR2 FYNNEI. V was pared by 4 bases and J by 5 bases, with 9 bases of the junction left unmatched. The CDR3 is 16 amino acids. The CDR3 here is CASSVGTGGRLETQYF. The CDR3 coding sequence is TGTGCCAGCAGTGTAGGGACAGGGGGAAGGTTGGAGACCCAGTACTTC.

The chain couples TRBV7-8 to TRBJ2-7; 14 nucleotides align to TRBD2. Germline CDR1 is SGHVS and CDR2 is FQNEAQ. V shed 5 bases and J 4 bases; nucleotides not matched to a gene: 4. This CDR3 spans 15 amino acids. The CDR3 reads CASSGTSGGIYEQYF. The CDR3 nucleotides read TGTGCCAGCAGCGGGACTAGCGGGGGTATTTACGAGCAGTACTTC.

The chain carries TRBV28 and TRBJ2-1; possibly TRBD2 for D (7 bases). The V end lost 5 bases, the J end lost 4 bases, and 12 bases lay between the germline ends. Germline CDR1 and CDR2: MDHEN and SYDVKM. The CDR3 has 14 amino acids. The CDR3 bases are TGTGCCAGCAGTAGGGGGGGCGAATACAATGAGCAGTTCTTC. Its translation is CASSRGGEYNEQFF.

The rearrangement joins TRBV5-1 to TRBJ2-7; 8 bases are shared with TRBD1. The junction had 5 bases not matched to a gene; V was cut back by 0 bases and J by 3 bases. In germline, CDR1 is SGHRS, CDR2 YFSETQ. This CDR3 is 15 amino acids long. CDR3 protein: CASSLGQGNLYEQYF. The CDR3 region has the DNA TGCGCCAGCAGCTTGGGACAGGGGAACCTCTACGAGCAGTACTTC.

The chain links TRBV11-3 to TRBJ2-7; 7 positions match TRBD1. Germline V lookup: CDR1 SGHNT, CDR2 YENEEA. The CDR3 has 16 residues. J lost 4 bases, V lost 6 bases, and 15 bases had no gene match. CDR3 coding DNA: TGTGCCAGCAGGCATACCCTAAGGGGGCCTATTTACGAGCAGTACTTC. It specifies CASRHTLRGPIYEQYF.

This CDR3 reads CASSYSATSAETQYF. For the CDR3, the DNA is TGTGCCAGCAGTTACTCGGCGACTAGCGCGGAGACCCAGTACTTC. The rearrangement joins TRBV6-5 to TRBJ2-5, with 8 positions matching TRBD2. Germline CDR1 is MNHEY and CDR2 is SVGAGI. The CDR3 extends over 15 amino acids. The trim removed 0 bases at V and 5 bases at J, leaving 5 bases unmatched.

The chain combines TRBV2 with TRBJ2-1; 9 bases match TRBD2. CDR1 is SNHLY, CDR2 FYNNEI, per germline. The CDR3 is 14 residues long. V lost 7 bases to trimming and J lost 6 bases; unmatched junction nucleotides: 7. The CDR3 DNA reads TGTGCCAGCATACTCGCGGGAGGGTCCAATGAGCAGTTCTTC. Its translation: CASILAGGSNEQFF.